This is a list of T cell receptor beta chains from one sample in a study of early T cells in non-severe SARS-CoV-2 infection. Using its own MiXCR run on the 5' RACE reads, TCRdb lists one record per CDR3 protein. The repertoire consists of tens of thousands of distinct CDR3 sequences, with around 15% occurring once and the leading ten covering under 6.5%. The material sequenced was whole blood. The receptors stem from an adult who was a healthcare worker with PCR-confirmed SARS-CoV-2 infection or an uninfected control (not recorded which). Both conserved end residues are part of each CDR3. Each record gives: D gene, J gene, clone size, V gene, CDR3 DNA, CDR3 protein. D genes are given only for firm matches. Not all rows give a size; the values are once, few, many and, for expanded clones, a class.

TRBD2,TRBJ2-7,-,TRBV7-2,TGTGCCAGCAGCTATTACGGGGGGGCCTCACCCTACGAGCAGTACTTC,CASSYYGGASPYEQYF
TRBD1,TRBJ2-3,-,TRBV20-1,TGCAGTGCTAGAGGTTTGCTCCAGGGGGCAGGAGATACGCAGTATTTT,CSARGLLQGAGDTQYF
-,TRBJ2-3,-,TRBV6-5,TGTGCCAGCAGTTACTACGGGACAATCAGCACAGATACGCAGTATTTT,CASSYYGTISTDTQYF
-,TRBJ1-5,many,TRBV2,TGTGCCAGCAGTGTAGAAGGCCCCGAACAGCCCCAGCATTTT,CASSVEGPEQPQHF
-,TRBJ1-3,-,TRBV2,TGTGCCAGCAGTGAAGTTCGGAACTCTGGAAACACCATATATTTT,CASSEVRNSGNTIYF
-,TRBJ2-1,few,TRBV7-2,TGTGCCAGCAGCCTACAGGTAGTGTCCTACAATGAGCAGTTCTTC,CASSLQVVSYNEQFF
TRBD2,TRBJ2-5,few,TRBV7-2,TGTGCCAGCAGCTCTAGCGGGGGACGAGAGACCCAGTACTTC,CASSSSGGRETQYF
-,TRBJ1-6,many,TRBV6-5,TGTGCCAGCAGTTACAGGCACACTGGAAATTCACCCCTCCACTTT,CASSYRHTGNSPLHF
-,TRBJ2-1,few,TRBV15,TGTGCCACCAGCAGAGATAGGTTCCTTGAGCAGTTCTTC,CATSRDRFLEQFF
TRBD2,TRBJ2-7,-,TRBV12-3/TRBV12-4,TGTGCCAGCACCGGGACTAGGGACGAGCAGTACTTC,CASTGTRDEQYF
-,TRBJ2-2,many,TRBV25-1,TGTGCCAGCGGAAGAGGGGCGGGTCCGAACACCGGGGAGCTGTTTTTT,CASGRGAGPNTGELFF
-,TRBJ1-1,-,TRBV28,TGTGCCAGCATCCAATTTGAAGCTTTCTTT,CASIQFEAFF
-,TRBJ2-2,many,TRBV28,TGTGCCAGCAGTAAATCAGGGTTCGCGAACACCGGGGAGCTGTTTTTT,CASSKSGFANTGELFF
-,TRBJ2-7,-,TRBV29-1,TGCAGCGTTGAAACGGGCTATGGCTCCGAGCAGTACTTC,CSVETGYGSEQYF
-,TRBJ1-1,many,TRBV12-3/TRBV12-4,TGTGCCAGCAGGGGGTCTCGTACTACTAACACTGAAGCTTTCTTT,CASRGSRTTNTEAFF
TRBD1,TRBJ1-2,few,TRBV4-3,TGCGCCAGCAGCCAAGGAGACAGGGCGGGAGGCTATGGCTACACCTTC,CASSQGDRAGGYGYTF
-,TRBJ2-2,few,TRBV11-2,TGTGCCAGCAGCTTAATGGGGGGGGCCCCCGGGGAGCTGTTTTTT,CASSLMGGAPGELFF
-,TRBJ1-3,few,TRBV20-1,TGCAGTGCCCCTGGGGACTCTGGAAACACCATATATTTT,CSAPGDSGNTIYF
-,TRBJ2-6,-,TRBV28,TGTGCCAGCAGTTTCGGGTTGACCGGGGCCAACGTCCTGACTTTC,CASSFGLTGANVLTF
-,TRBJ1-1,few,TRBV11-2,TGTGCCAGCAGCGCCCGACCAGGGACTTACGCTGAAGCTTTCTTT,CASSARPGTYAEAFF
-,TRBJ2-5,-,TRBV6-2/TRBV6-3,TGTGCCAGCAGACCGGGCCAAGGGGGTAAAGAGACCCAGTACTTC,CASRPGQGGKETQYF
-,TRBJ2-2,-,TRBV11-2,TGTGCCCTTCCAGGACTGAGGAACACCGGGGAGCTGTTTTTT,CALPGLRNTGELFF
TRBD2,TRBJ2-4,few,TRBV12-3/TRBV12-4,TGTGCCAGCAGTTCCGGGCTAGCGGGGGGGCAGGGAAACATTCAGTACTTC,CASSSGLAGGQGNIQYF
-,TRBJ1-1,few,TRBV20-1,TGCAGTGCAGAGGAAAGGGGCCGAAACACTGAAGCTTTCTTT,CSAEERGRNTEAFF
TRBD1,TRBJ2-7,many,TRBV20-1,TGCAGTGCCCGGGGGACAGGGTCCTACGAGCAGTACTTC,CSARGTGSYEQYF
-,TRBJ2-5,few,TRBV11-2,TGTGCCAGCAGCTTAGATGGTGAGGGGCAAGAGACCCAGTACTTC,CASSLDGEGQETQYF
TRBD2,TRBJ2-5,-,TRBV20-1,TGCAGTGTCATTAGCGGGGCCCAAGAGACCCAGTACTTC,CSVISGAQETQYF
-,TRBJ1-2,medium-sized,TRBV20-1,TGCAGTGCCCCGACAAGACTCACTAACTATGGCTACACCTTC,CSAPTRLTNYGYTF
TRBD1,TRBJ2-2,-,TRBV19,TGTGCCACCTCCGGGACAGGCTACACCGGGGAGCTGTTTTTT,CATSGTGYTGELFF
-,TRBJ2-2,-,TRBV9,TGTGCCAGCAGCGTCCGGACTGCGAAGGGAGGCGGGGAGCTGTTTTTT,CASSVRTAKGGGELFF
-,TRBJ1-4,-,TRBV6-6,TGTGCCACTCGACGGGAAACTAATGAAAAACTGTTTTTT,CATRRETNEKLFF
-,TRBJ2-2,-,TRBV5-1,TGCGCCAGCAGCTTGTATAGGGCGAACACCGGGGAGCTGTTTTTT,CASSLYRANTGELFF
-,TRBJ1-1,few,TRBV29-1,TGCAGCGTTGAAGATCTTACGGGTTGGGGCACTGAAGCTTTCTTT,CSVEDLTGWGTEAFF
TRBD2,TRBJ2-3,few,TRBV4-2,TGTGCCAGCAGCCAGGCTCGACTAGCGGGCACAGATACGCAGTATTTT,CASSQARLAGTDTQYF
TRBD1,TRBJ1-4,once,TRBV28,TGTGCCAGTTATCCGGGACAGCGAGGGACTAATGAAAAACTGTTTTTT,CASYPGQRGTNEKLFF
-,TRBJ2-7,many,TRBV6-6,TGTGCCAGCAATGCGCCGGGTGGCGAGCAGTACTTC,CASNAPGGEQYF
-,TRBJ2-1,few,TRBV7-3,TGTGCCAGCAGCCCGCACAGTAGAATAGGAGAGCAGTTCTTC,CASSPHSRIGEQFF
-,TRBJ2-1,-,TRBV3-1,TGTGCCAGCAGCCAGGGGGGCCCAAGCTCCTACAATGAGCAGTTCTTC,CASSQGGPSSYNEQFF
TRBD1,TRBJ2-4,-,TRBV29-1,TGCAGCGCCAGGGACAGCAAAAACATTCAGTACTTC,CSARDSKNIQYF
-,TRBJ1-3,few,TRBV30,TGTGCCTGGAGTGTCGGGGTGACACCAGGAAACACCATATATTTT,CAWSVGVTPGNTIYF
-,TRBJ1-5,few,TRBV7-8,TGTGCCAGCAGCTTAGTCTGGAATCAGCCCCAGCATTTT,CASSLVWNQPQHF
TRBD2,TRBJ2-1,many,TRBV29-1,TGCAGCGTTGAGGGTCCCAGCGGGGTCGGTGATGAGCAGTTCTTC,CSVEGPSGVGDEQFF
TRBD1,TRBJ1-5,many,TRBV5-6,TGTGCCAGCAGCTCCGGGACAGGGAGTGCTCAGCCCCAGCATTTT,CASSSGTGSAQPQHF
-,TRBJ2-7,many,TRBV2,TGTGCCAGCAGCCTCGCCCCGATACCGCCCCACGAGCAGTACTTC,CASSLAPIPPHEQYF
TRBD1,TRBJ1-1,many,TRBV7-3,TGTGCCAGCAGGCGAGGACAGGGGAACACTGAAGCTTTCTTT,CASRRGQGNTEAFF
-,TRBJ1-1,many,TRBV11-2,TGTGCCAGCAGCGCTGGACCGAACACTGAAGCTTTCTTT,CASSAGPNTEAFF
-,TRBJ1-2,few,TRBV12-3/TRBV12-4,TGTGCCAGCAGATACCATTATGGCTACACCTTC,CASRYHYGYTF
-,TRBJ1-6,many,TRBV15,TGTGCCACCAGCAGACCTGGACGGGGGAATTCACCCCTCCACTTT,CATSRPGRGNSPLHF
TRBD2,TRBJ2-5,many,TRBV7-8,TGTGCCAGCAGCTTAGGAAGCGGGGGGATCCAAGAGACCCAGTACTTC,CASSLGSGGIQETQYF
-,TRBJ2-7,-,TRBV11-2,TGTGCCAGCAGCTCCACGTACGAGCGGTACTTC,CASSSTYERYF
TRBD1,TRBJ1-6,-,TRBV20-1,TGCAGTGCTAGATACTACGGACAGGAATATAATTCACCCCTCCACTTT,CSARYYGQEYNSPLHF
-,TRBJ2-7,few,TRBV29-1,TGCAGCGGGGGGGACAGCAACTACGAGCAGTACTTC,CSGGDSNYEQYF
-,TRBJ1-6,many,TRBV3-1,TGTGCCAGCAGCCAGGAACTGGACAGCGCCTATAATTCACCCCTCCACTTT,CASSQELDSAYNSPLHF
-,TRBJ1-5,-,TRBV3-1,TGTGCCAGCAGCCAAAGGAGTTCCGGCAATCAGCCCCAGCATTTT,CASSQRSSGNQPQHF
-,TRBJ2-3,-,TRBV29-1,TGCAGCGTTCATCAGGCTCGCACAGATACGCAGTATTTT,CSVHQARTDTQYF